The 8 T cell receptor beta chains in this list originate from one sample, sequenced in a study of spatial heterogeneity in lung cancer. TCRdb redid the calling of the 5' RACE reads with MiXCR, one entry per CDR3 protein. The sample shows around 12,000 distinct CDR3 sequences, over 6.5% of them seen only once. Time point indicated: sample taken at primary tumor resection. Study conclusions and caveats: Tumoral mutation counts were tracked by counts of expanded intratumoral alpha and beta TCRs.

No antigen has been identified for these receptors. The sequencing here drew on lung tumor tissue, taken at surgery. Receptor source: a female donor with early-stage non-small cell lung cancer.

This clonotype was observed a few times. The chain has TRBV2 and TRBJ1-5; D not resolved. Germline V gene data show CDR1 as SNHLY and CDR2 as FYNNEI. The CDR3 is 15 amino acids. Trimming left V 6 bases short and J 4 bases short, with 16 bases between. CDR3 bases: TGTGCCAGCAGGATGGAGTGGATAGGGAATCAGCCCCAGCATTTT. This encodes CASRMEWIGNQPQHF.

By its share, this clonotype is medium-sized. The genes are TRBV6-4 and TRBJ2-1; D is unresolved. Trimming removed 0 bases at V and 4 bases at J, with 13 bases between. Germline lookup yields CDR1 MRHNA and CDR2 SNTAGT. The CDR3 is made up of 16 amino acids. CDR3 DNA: TGTGCCAGCAGTGACTCGAAAGGGCAGCGATACAATGAGCAGTTCTTC. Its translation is CASSDSKGQRYNEQFF.

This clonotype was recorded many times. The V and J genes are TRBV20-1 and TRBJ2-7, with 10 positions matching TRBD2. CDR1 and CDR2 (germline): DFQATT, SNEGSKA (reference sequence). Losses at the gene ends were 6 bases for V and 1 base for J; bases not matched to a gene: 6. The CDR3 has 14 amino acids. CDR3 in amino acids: CSAPLLAGSYEQYF. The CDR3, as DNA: TGCAGTGCCCCCCTACTAGCGGGGTCCTACGAGCAGTACTTC.

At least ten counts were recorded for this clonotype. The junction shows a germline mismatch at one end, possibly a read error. CDR3 nucleotides: TGCGCCAGCAGCCCACCTGAGGGGAGTTACTACTTT. This gives the protein CASSPPEGSYYF. The chain has TRBV23-1 and TRBJ1-6; weak D call: TRBD1 (5 bases). TRBV23-1 is an ORF for which the function is uncertain. CDR3 length: 12 residues.

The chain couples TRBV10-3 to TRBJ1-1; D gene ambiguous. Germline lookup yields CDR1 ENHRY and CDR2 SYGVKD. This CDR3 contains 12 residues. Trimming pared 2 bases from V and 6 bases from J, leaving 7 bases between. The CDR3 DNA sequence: TGTGCCATCAGTGAGAACCCCCCTGAAGCTTTCTTT. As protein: CAISENPPEAFF.

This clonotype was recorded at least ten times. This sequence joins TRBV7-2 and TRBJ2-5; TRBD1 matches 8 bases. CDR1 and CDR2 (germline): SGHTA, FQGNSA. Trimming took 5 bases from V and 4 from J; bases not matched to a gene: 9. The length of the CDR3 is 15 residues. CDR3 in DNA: TGTGCCAGCAGCGCCCAGGGGGCGGTTGGAGAGACCCAGTACTTC. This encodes CASSAQGAVGETQYF.

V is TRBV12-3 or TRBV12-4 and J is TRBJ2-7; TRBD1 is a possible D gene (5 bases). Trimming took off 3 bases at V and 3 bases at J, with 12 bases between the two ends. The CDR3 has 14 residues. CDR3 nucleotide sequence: TGTGCCAGCAGTTTTGGTGGGGCACTCTACGAGCAGTACTTC. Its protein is CASSFGGALYEQYF.

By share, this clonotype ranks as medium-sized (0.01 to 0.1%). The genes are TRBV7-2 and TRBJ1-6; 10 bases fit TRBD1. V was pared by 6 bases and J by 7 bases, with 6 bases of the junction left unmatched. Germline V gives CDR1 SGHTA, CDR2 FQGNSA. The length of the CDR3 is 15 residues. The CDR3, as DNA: TGTGCCAGCAGACTGAGACAGGGGGCAAATTCACCCCTCCACTTT. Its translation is CASRLRQGANSPLHF.